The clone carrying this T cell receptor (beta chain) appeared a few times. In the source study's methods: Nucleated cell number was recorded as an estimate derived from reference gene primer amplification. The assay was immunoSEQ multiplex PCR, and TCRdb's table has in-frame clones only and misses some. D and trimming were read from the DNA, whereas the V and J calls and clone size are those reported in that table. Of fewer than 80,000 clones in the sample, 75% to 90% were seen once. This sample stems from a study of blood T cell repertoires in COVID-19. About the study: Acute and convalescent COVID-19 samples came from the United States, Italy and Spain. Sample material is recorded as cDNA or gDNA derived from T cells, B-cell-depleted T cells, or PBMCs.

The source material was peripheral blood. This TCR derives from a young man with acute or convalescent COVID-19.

CDR3 DNA sequence: TGTGCCAGCAGTTTATCGTGGGGGGGCTATGAGACCCAGTACTTC. Residues: CASSLSWGGYETQYF. The rearrangement joins TRBV27 to TRBJ2-5; D might be TRBD2 (7 bases). The V gene lost 0 bases and the J gene lost 5 bases, with 13 bases spanning the gap. From germline, CDR1 is MNHEY and CDR2 SMNVEV (reference sequence). The CDR3 is 15 amino acids.